This T cell receptor beta chain was documented in a study of Ad26.COV2.S vaccination and SARS-CoV-2 variants. Across the whole study: Enrolled in COV1001, the donor was in the Ad26.COV2.S trial arm, which received the vaccine. Intramuscular Ad26.COV2.S doses were given once or twice, 56 days apart. Findings and caveats of the study: Whether participants received vaccine or placebo, their non-spike TCR breadth was similar. Greater spike-specific TCR breadth was seen in vaccine recipients than in placebo recipients.

Treatment given: around 19 received Ad26.COV2.S at low or high dose, single or two shots; about 5 received placebo; per-sample allocation not given. Specimen acquisition occurred on day 63 following the initial vaccine or placebo injection. Data came from immunoSEQ multiplex PCR; TCRdb stores just in-frame clones and leaves some out. The sample contains fewer than 400,000 clones, around four fifths of which appear only once. CDR1 is SGHAT, CDR2 FQNNGV, per germline. The CDR3 extends over 13 amino acids. Trimming stripped 1 base from V and 2 bases from J, with 5 bases between. Details on this clone: The target antigen is unknown.

The genes are TRBV11-2 and TRBJ2-5; no definite D call. This clonotype was obtained from a person between 18 and 59 years old who received the Ad26.COV2.S COVID-19 vaccine or a placebo. The material was peripheral blood, obtained in a trial of Ad26.COV2.S vaccine versus placebo. The CDR3 sequence: CASSLAEQETQYF. For the CDR3, the DNA is TGTGCCAGCAGCTTAGCTGAACAAGAGACCCAGTACTTC. The complete variable domain, with remaining parts taken from reference TRBV11-2 and TRBJ2-5, reads EAGVAQSPRYKIIEKRQSVAFWCNPISGHATLYWYQQILGQGPKLLIQFQNNGVVDDSQLPKDRFSAERLKGVDSTLKIQPAKLEDSAVYLCASSLAEQETQYFGPGTRLLVL.